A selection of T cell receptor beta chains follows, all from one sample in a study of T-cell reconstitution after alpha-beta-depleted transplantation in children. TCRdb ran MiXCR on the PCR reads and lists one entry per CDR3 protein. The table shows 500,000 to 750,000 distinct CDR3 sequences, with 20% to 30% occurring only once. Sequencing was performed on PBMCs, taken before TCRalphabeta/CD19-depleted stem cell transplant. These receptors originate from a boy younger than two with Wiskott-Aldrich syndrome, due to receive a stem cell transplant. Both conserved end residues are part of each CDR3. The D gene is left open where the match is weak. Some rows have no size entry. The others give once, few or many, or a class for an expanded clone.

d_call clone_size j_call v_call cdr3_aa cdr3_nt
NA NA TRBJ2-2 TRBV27 CASSIRAGFPGELFF TGTGCCAGCAGCATAAGGGCAGGTTTCCCCGGGGAGCTGTTTTTT
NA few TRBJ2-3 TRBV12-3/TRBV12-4 CASSPPRGSTDTQYF TGTGCCAGCAGTCCCCCAAGGGGAAGCACAGATACGCAGTATTTT
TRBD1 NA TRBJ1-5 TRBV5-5 CASSLLTGGSNQPQHF TGTGCCAGCAGCTTACTGACAGGGGGAAGCAATCAGCCCCAGCATTTT
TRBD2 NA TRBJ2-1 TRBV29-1 CSGGLAVYNEQFF TGCAGCGGGGGACTAGCGGTGTACAATGAGCAGTTCTTC
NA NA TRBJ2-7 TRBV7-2 CASSLAKSEQYF TGTGCCAGCAGCTTAGCGAAGAGCGAGCAGTACTTC
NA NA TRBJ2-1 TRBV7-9 CASSLRRTDEGNEQFF TGTGCCAGCAGCTTACGTCGGACAGATGAGGGCAATGAGCAGTTCTTC
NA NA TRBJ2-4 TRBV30 CAWTPISVAPLEHKNIQYF TGTGCCTGGACTCCCATTAGTGTGGCCCCATTGGAACATAAAAACATTCAGTACTTC
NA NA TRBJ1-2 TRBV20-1 CSAREGSVYGYTF TGCAGTGCTAGAGAGGGCAGCGTCTATGGCTACACCTTC
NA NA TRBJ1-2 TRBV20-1 CSAGGPAVGYTF TGCAGTGCTGGGGGACCAGCGGTTGGCTACACCTTC
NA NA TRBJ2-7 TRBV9 CAVAPSYEQYF TGTGCCGTCGCCCCCTCTTACGAGCAGTACTTC
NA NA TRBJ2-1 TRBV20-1 CSALPEQFF TGCAGTGCTCTGCCTGAGCAGTTCTTC
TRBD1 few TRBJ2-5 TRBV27 CASSLGYRQGETQYF TGTGCCAGCAGTTTAGGTTATCGACAGGGAGAGACCCAGTACTTC
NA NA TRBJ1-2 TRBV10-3 CAISLIANYGYTF TGTGCCATCAGTTTGATAGCTAACTATGGCTACACCTTC
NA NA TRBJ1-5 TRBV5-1 CASSPGGEVAQPQHF TGCGCCAGCAGCCCTGGGGGTGAGGTCGCTCAGCCCCAGCATTTT
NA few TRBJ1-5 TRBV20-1 CSASQNRDGQHF TGCAGTGCTAGTCAAAACCGGGACGGACAGCACTTT
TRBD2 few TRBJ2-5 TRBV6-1 CASSRTSGRESEETQYF TGTGCCAGCAGTCGGACTAGCGGGAGGGAGAGTGAAGAGACCCAGTACTTC